A single sample is the source of the 30 T cell receptor beta chains below, sequenced in a study of T cell responses to AZD1222 COVID-19 vaccine. Produced via immunoSEQ multiplex PCR; TCRdb's table is partial and in-frame only. The sample records 150,000 to 200,000 clones, 85% to 90% being singletons. Sample: peripheral blood, taken on day 0 of MenACWY control vaccination. The receptors were sampled from an adult in good health.

V is TRBV11-2 and J is TRBJ2-3; 7 bases align to TRBD2. V was pared by 0 bases and J by 0 bases, with 9 bases of the junction left unmatched. The CDR3 is 18 amino acids. Germline CDR1 is SGHAT and CDR2 is FQNNGV. The CDR3 loop is CASSLEMLASGSTDTQYF. The CDR3 nucleotides read TGTGCCAGCAGCTTAGAAATGTTGGCTAGCGGAAGCACAGATACGCAGTATTTT.

This clone has just a few counts. V and J are TRBV4-3 and TRBJ1-6; no reliable D call. The CDR3 length is 13 residues. With 0 bases removed from V and 7 bases from J, the gap between germline ends came to 4 bases. The V gene's germline CDR1 is LGHNA and CDR2 YSLEER. The CDR3 DNA reads as TGCGCCAGCAGCCAAGAAGGGAATTCACCCCTCCACTTT. Amino acid sequence: CASSQEGNSPLHF.

The chain joins TRBV28 to TRBJ2-3, with TRBD1 matching over 7 bases. The CDR3 spans 15 residues. Trimming at V came to 5 bases and at J to 2 bases, leaving 7 bases not matched to a gene. Looked up from germline, CDR1 is MDHEN and CDR2 is SYDVKM. The CDR3 bases are TGTGCCAGCAGTATAGACAGGGAAACCACAGATACGCAGTATTTT. Protein: CASSIDRETTDTQYF. Full variable domain (rest looked up from reference TRBV28 and TRBJ2-3): DVKVTQSSRYLVKRTGEKVFLECVQDMDHENMFWYRQDPGLGLRLIYFSYDVKMKEKGDIPEGYSVSREKKERFSLILESASTNQTSMYLCASSIDRETTDTQYFGPGTRLTVL.

V gene TRBV15 combines with J gene TRBJ1-6, with D maybe TRBD1 (5 bases). V was clipped by 1 base and J by 10 bases, with 14 bases between them. The CDR3 consists of 15 residues. Germline assignment: CDR1 LNHNV and CDR2 YYDKDF (reference sequence). The CDR3, as DNA: TGTGCCACCAGCAGAGTAGGGGCAGGGCCATCACCCCTCCACTTT. Protein sequence: CATSRVGAGPSPLHF.

The V call is TRBV21-1, the J call TRBJ2-5; the listed D gene, TRBD1, was not tested against the DNA. TRBV21-1 is classified as a pseudogene. CDR3 length: 18 residues. The CDR3 loop is CASSVRDRGPDPKETQYF. Here the CDR3 DNA reads TGTGCCAGCAGCGTCCGGGACAGGGGTCCCGATCCGAAAGAGACCCAGTACTTC.

The chain couples TRBV6-6 to TRBJ2-3, with a weak D call TRBD2 (7 bases). The CDR3 has 13 residues. The V and J ends lost 9 bases and 4 bases respectively, with 14 bases between them. Germline V gene data show CDR1 as MNHNY and CDR2 as SVGAGI (reference sequence). CDR3 region: CASRGGGSDTQYF. The CDR3 DNA sequence: TGTGCCAGTCGCGGGGGCGGGTCAGATACGCAGTATTTT.

This clone was recorded only once. V and J are TRBV6-5 and TRBJ2-3; D uncertain. Germline loops: CDR1 MNHEY, CDR2 SVGAGI. Trimming removed 6 bases from V and 4 bases from J, with 8 bases in between. The CDR3 has 12 amino acids. The DNA for the CDR3 is TGTGCCAGCAGAGGAGTGGCAGATACGCAGTATTTT. Amino acid sequence: CASRGVADTQYF.

The chain is built from TRBV28 and TRBJ1-1; TRBD1 matches at 9 bases. V gave up 7 bases and J gave up 0 bases; unmatched junction bases: 9. The CDR3 contains 16 residues. CDR1 is MDHEN and CDR2 is SYDVKM in the germline V gene. The CDR3 nucleotides are TGTGCCAGCAAGCAAGGGACAGGGTACCTGAACACTGAAGCTTTCTTT. Amino acid sequence: CASKQGTGYLNTEAFF.

The J gene is TRBJ1-5, the V gene TRBV7-2; possibly TRBD1 for D (6 bases). V lost 5 bases, J lost 1 base, and 12 bases lay in between. The CDR3 sequence is 15 residues long. The germline V gene has CDR1 SGHTA and CDR2 FQGNSA. CDR3 coding DNA: TGTGCCAGCAGCCTCGTCGGACAGAGCAATCAGCCCCAGCATTTT. Translating it yields CASSLVGQSNQPQHF.

This clone appeared once. The V call is TRBV6-5, the J call TRBJ1-2, with 8 positions matching TRBD1. The CDR3 loop spans 15 amino acids. CDR1 is MNHEY, CDR2 SVGAGI, per germline. V trimming: 5 bases; J trimming: 2 bases; junction bases outside the gene matches: 7. CDR3 DNA: TGTGCCAGCAGTAGAGGGAGGACAGGGAACTATGGCTACACCTTC. Protein product: CASSRGRTGNYGYTF.

The rearrangement joins TRBV11-2 to TRBJ1-2; 9 nucleotides align to TRBD1. V shed 6 bases and J 6 bases; nucleotides not matched to a gene: 8. The germline gives CDR1 SGHAT, CDR2 FQNNGV. The CDR3 length is 14 residues. The CDR3 here is CASRTIQGADGYTF. The DNA for the CDR3 is TGTGCCAGCAGAACGATACAGGGGGCGGATGGCTACACCTTC.

The V and J genes are TRBV7-3 and TRBJ2-2, with 12 bases that match TRBD2. V was clipped by 5 bases and J by 6 bases; unmatched bases: 10. The CDR3 loop spans 17 amino acids. Per germline, CDR1 SGHTA and CDR2 FQGTGA. DNA of the CDR3: TGTGCCAGCAGCCCACACCAACTAGCGGGAGGCGCCGGGGAGCTGTTTTTT. As protein: CASSPHQLAGGAGELFF.

Here the CDR3 DNA reads TGTGCCAGCAGTTCCTATAGCGGGGGGACCTACAATGAGCAGTTCTTC. Translating gives CASSSYSGGTYNEQFF. V gene TRBV6-6 combines with J gene TRBJ2-1; 10 bases align to TRBD2. The CDR3 totals 16 residues. V dropped 4 bases and J dropped 2; count of bases not matched to a gene: 5. Germline V lookup: CDR1 MNHNY, CDR2 SVGAGI (reference sequence).

DNA of the CDR3: TGTGCCAGCAGCTTATCCGGGGTCCAGGAGACCCAGTACTTC. It is translated as CASSLSGVQETQYF. The rearrangement uses TRBV7-9 and TRBJ2-5; TRBD2 is a possible D gene (5 bases). Trimming cost V 2 bases and J 5 bases, with 12 bases left between them. The CDR3 runs 14 residues. Germline values: CDR1 SEHNR, CDR2 FQNEAQ (reference sequence).

The chain joins TRBV18 to TRBJ1-1; no clear D gene. CDR1 and CDR2 (germline): KGHSH, LQKENI. The CDR3 is 14 residues long. V dropped 2 bases and J dropped 0 bases, with 7 bases sitting between them. As DNA, the CDR3 is TGTGCCAGCTCACCAATACAGATGAACACTGAAGCTTTCTTT. This gives the protein CASSPIQMNTEAFF.

The CDR3: CASSLALDRAYEQYF. The CDR3 DNA reads TGTGCCAGCAGCCTGGCTTTGGACAGAGCTTACGAGCAGTACTTC. The chain employs TRBV2 and TRBJ2-7; D might be TRBD1 (6 bases). CDR3 size: 15 residues. Germline V gene data show CDR1 as SNHLY and CDR2 as FYNNEI. With 6 bases removed from V and 4 bases from J, the gap between germline ends came to 19 bases.

The V and J genes are TRBV15 and TRBJ1-3, with D tentatively TRBD1 (6 bases). In germline, CDR1 is LNHNV, CDR2 YYDKDF (reference sequence). The CDR3 covers 15 residues. V was pared by 6 bases and J by 4 bases, with 16 bases between. CDR3 protein: CATSRGGAGGNTIYF. CDR3 nucleotide sequence: TGTGCCACCAGTCGGGGGGGCGCGGGAGGAAACACCATATATTTT.

The chain couples TRBV30 to TRBJ1-2, with no clear D. The V gene's germline CDR1 is GTSNPN and CDR2 SVGIG (reference sequence). The CDR3 extends over 12 amino acids. V shed 2 bases and J shed 0 bases, with 4 bases lying between them. CDR3 nucleotides: TGTGCCTGGAGTAGGGCTAACTATGGCTACACCTTC. Its protein is CAWSRANYGYTF. The full variable domain, completed using reference TRBV30 and TRBJ1-2, is SQTIHQWPATLVQPVGSPLSLECTVEGTSNPNLYWYRQAAGRGLQLLFYSVGIGQISSEVPQNLSASRPQDRQFILSSKKLLLSDSGFYLCAWSRANYGYTFGSGTRLTVV.

V is TRBV6-5 and J is TRBJ1-2, with TRBD1 as a possible D gene (6 bases). Trimming removed 9 bases at V and 4 bases at J, with 15 bases between. This CDR3 is built from 13 residues. Germline lookup yields CDR1 MNHEY and CDR2 SVGAGI. The CDR3 spells CASAEGGSYGYTF. CDR3 DNA sequence: TGTGCCAGTGCTGAAGGGGGAAGCTATGGCTACACCTTC.

V usage is TRBV7-3 and J usage is TRBJ1-1; D is perhaps TRBD1 (5 bases). The germline V and J ends were trimmed by 4 bases and 1 base, with 10 bases remaining between them. In germline, CDR1 is SGHTA, CDR2 FQGTGA. CDR3 length: 14 amino acids. This CDR3 reads CASSSGRTNTEAFF. The CDR3, as DNA: TGTGCCAGCAGCTCGGGACGGACGAACACTGAAGCTTTCTTT.

CDR3 in amino acids: CASSSGRLTYEQYF. Written as DNA, the CDR3 is TGTGCCAGCAGCTCGGGACGGCTAACCTACGAGCAGTACTTC. The gene calls are TRBV7-8 and TRBJ2-7; either TRBD1 or TRBD2 may fit D (5 bases each). This CDR3 has 14 amino acids. V lost 4 bases and J 2 bases, leaving 12 bases between the germline ends. CDR1 and CDR2 (germline): SGHVS, FQNEAQ. Combining the CDR3 with reference TRBV7-8 and TRBJ2-7 gives the whole variable domain GAGVSQSPRYKVAKRGQDVALRCDPISGHVSLFWYQQALGQGPEFLTYFQNEAQLDKSGLPSDRFFAERPEGSVSTLKIQRTQQEDSAVYLCASSSGRLTYEQYFGPGTRLTVT.

The V call is TRBV5-1, the J call TRBJ1-6; D is unclear. CDR1 and CDR2 from the germline V gene are SGHRS and YFSETQ. There are 16 residues in the CDR3. Trimming shortened V by 0 bases and J by 3 bases, and 10 bases separated the two germline ends. The CDR3 DNA reads as TGCGCCAGCAGCTTGGTCCCAGAGGACTATAATTCACCCCTCCACTTT. Residues: CASSLVPEDYNSPLHF.

The CDR3 loop reads CASSTPLTSGVNEQYF. The CDR3 DNA is TGTGCCAGTAGTACCCCCTTGACTAGCGGGGTCAACGAGCAGTACTTC. This chain connects TRBV19 to TRBJ2-7; 11 positions agree with TRBD2. Germline V gives CDR1 LNHDA, CDR2 SQIVND (reference sequence). CDR3 length equals 16 residues. Trimming cost V 4 bases and J 5 bases; bases outside gene matches: 10.

The J gene is TRBJ1-3, the V gene TRBV7-9; unclear D gene. This CDR3 region has 14 residues. CDR1 and CDR2 (germline): SEHNR, FQNEAQ (reference sequence). Trimming pared 1 base from V and 1 base from J, leaving 5 bases between. This CDR3 is CASSLGASGNTIYF. In DNA, the CDR3 is TGTGCCAGCAGCTTAGGGGCATCTGGAAACACCATATATTTT.

The chain is built from TRBV18 and TRBJ1-6; maybe TRBD1 (5 bases). The CDR3 consists of 14 residues. The ends were cut back, 1 base at V and 10 bases at J, with 11 bases in the middle. CDR1 is KGHSH and CDR2 is LQKENI in the germline V gene. For the CDR3, the DNA is TGTGCCAGCTCACCACTCAGGGAGGAATCACCCCTCCACTTT. Amino acids: CASSPLREESPLHF.

This clone came up once. The chain joins TRBV18 to TRBJ1-5; 9 nucleotides agree with TRBD1. This CDR3 region has 17 residues. V was clipped by 6 bases and J by 0 bases; unmatched bases: 9. The germline gives CDR1 KGHSH, CDR2 LQKENI. For the CDR3, the DNA is TGTGCCAGCTCCCCGGGACAGGGATCGTATAGCAATCAGCCCCAGCATTTT. Translation: CASSPGQGSYSNQPQHF.

V gene TRBV10-3 combines with J gene TRBJ1-2; TRBD1 matches at 9 bases. The germline V gene has CDR1 ENHRY and CDR2 SYGVKD. This CDR3 comprises 13 residues. Germline trimming cut 4 bases from V and 6 bases from J; bases unmatched to any gene: 3. The CDR3 DNA sequence: TGTGCCATCAGTGGGGACAGGGTTGATGGCTACACCTTC. It translates to CAISGDRVDGYTF.

The genes are TRBV27 and TRBJ1-4; 7 nucleotides align to TRBD1. V lost 6 bases and J lost 1; bases outside the gene matches: 5. Germline CDR1 MNHEY, CDR2 SMNVEV (reference sequence). The CDR3 has 15 amino acids. The chain's CDR3 is CASRRQGVTNEKLFF. In nucleotides, the CDR3 is TGTGCCAGCAGGCGACAGGGAGTAACTAATGAAAAACTGTTTTTT.

The chain links TRBV15 to TRBJ1-4, with D tentatively TRBD1 (6 bases). The CDR3 spans 14 residues. Germline values: CDR1 LNHNV, CDR2 YYDKDF (reference sequence). V shed 4 bases and J shed 7 bases, with 13 bases lying between them. CDR3 sequence: CATSTQGGGEKLFF. As DNA, the CDR3 is TGTGCCACCAGCACACAGGGAGGAGGTGAAAAACTGTTTTTT.

The rearrangement uses TRBV27 and TRBJ2-1; 8 bases line up with TRBD2. The CDR3 contains 14 residues. J lost 8 bases, V lost 6 bases, and 9 bases had no gene match. Per the germline V gene, CDR1 is MNHEY and CDR2 is SMNVEV (reference sequence). The DNA for the CDR3 is TGTGCCAGCAGCGTGGCCAGCGGGGGCTATGAGCAGTTCTTC. It encodes CASSVASGGYEQFF.